This is a list of T cell receptor beta chains from one sample in a study of PD-1 blockade in classical Hodgkin lymphoma. Measured with immunoSEQ multiplex PCR; TCRdb has only the in-frame clones, and not every one. The sample has under 80,000 clones, roughly nine tenths seen once; the top ten hold approximately 8.4%. The specimen comprised peripheral blood mononuclear cells (PBMCs), sampled before the fourth cycle of nivolumab. These TCRs come from a human donor with classical Hodgkin lymphoma. Each CDR3 is given with its conserved first and last residue. The D gene is left open where the match is weak. The size field is filled for only some rows; it gives once, few, many or a size class.

V gene: TRBV5-1; D gene: .; J gene: TRBJ2-2; clone size: .; CDR3 protein: CATNPQDSSVGELFF; CDR3 DNA: TGCGCCACCAACCCACAGGACAGTTCGGTCGGGGAGCTGTTTTTT
V gene: TRBV5-1; D gene: .; J gene: TRBJ2-3; clone size: few; CDR3 protein: CASSLTNPSTDTQYF; CDR3 DNA: TGCGCCAGCAGCTTGACGAATCCTAGCACAGATACGCAGTATTTT
V gene: TRBV5-1; D gene: .; J gene: TRBJ2-3; clone size: .; CDR3 protein: CASSFGRGTDTQYF; CDR3 DNA: TGCGCCAGCAGCTTCGGACGTGGCACAGATACGCAGTATTTT
V gene: TRBV6-5; D gene: .; J gene: TRBJ1-1; clone size: once; CDR3 protein: CASSSRAHNTEAFF; CDR3 DNA: TGTGCCAGCAGTTCCCGGGCCCACAACACTGAAGCTTTCTTT
V gene: TRBV28; D gene: .; J gene: TRBJ1-5; clone size: once; CDR3 protein: CASSLPLQERNQPQHF; CDR3 DNA: TGTGCCAGCAGTTTACCCCTCCAGGAGCGCAATCAGCCCCAGCATTTT
V gene: TRBV11-2; D gene: .; J gene: TRBJ2-2; clone size: once; CDR3 protein: CASRTGYTGELFF; CDR3 DNA: TGTGCCAGCAGGACAGGATACACCGGGGAGCTGTTTTTT
V gene: TRBV5-1; D gene: .; J gene: TRBJ2-7; clone size: .; CDR3 protein: CASSLVDPRSYEQYF; CDR3 DNA: TGCGCCAGCAGCTTGGTAGATCCTCGCTCGTACGAGCAGTACTTC
V gene: TRBV6-5; D gene: TRBD1; J gene: TRBJ1-2; clone size: .; CDR3 protein: CASSYSSRGLDYGYTF; CDR3 DNA: TGTGCCAGCAGTTACTCGAGTAGGGGGCTGGACTATGGCTACACCTTC
V gene: TRBV5-1; D gene: .; J gene: TRBJ1-1; clone size: .; CDR3 protein: CASSSAGGYTEAFF; CDR3 DNA: TGCGCCAGCAGCTCCGCGGGGGGTTACACTGAAGCTTTCTTT
V gene: TRBV14; D gene: .; J gene: TRBJ2-5; clone size: .; CDR3 protein: CASSRQIQETQYF; CDR3 DNA: TGTGCCAGCAGTCGACAAATCCAAGAGACCCAGTACTTC
V gene: TRBV12-5; D gene: TRBD2; J gene: TRBJ2-1; clone size: .; CDR3 protein: CASGRSGGASNEQFF; CDR3 DNA: TGTGCTAGTGGCCGTAGCGGGGGGGCTTCTAATGAGCAGTTCTTC
V gene: TRBV7-9; D gene: .; J gene: TRBJ2-3; clone size: .; CDR3 protein: CASSFEVASDTQYF; CDR3 DNA: TGTGCCAGCAGCTTCGAGGTAGCCTCAGATACGCAGTATTTT
V gene: TRBV25-1; D gene: .; J gene: TRBJ2-3; clone size: .; CDR3 protein: CASSEPTSLSSADTQYF; CDR3 DNA: TGTGCCAGCAGTGAACCCACCTCCTTATCAAGTGCGGATACGCAGTATTTT
V gene: TRBV6-6; D gene: .; J gene: TRBJ2-7; clone size: .; CDR3 protein: CASSKPTIAYEQYF; CDR3 DNA: TGTGCCAGCAGCAAACCGACTATTGCCTACGAGCAGTACTTC
V gene: TRBV5-1; D gene: .; J gene: TRBJ2-5; clone size: .; CDR3 protein: CASREVMETQYF; CDR3 DNA: TGCGCCAGCAGAGAGGTCATGGAGACCCAGTACTTC
V gene: TRBV11-2; D gene: TRBD1; J gene: TRBJ2-7; clone size: .; CDR3 protein: CASRDVRDSSYEQYF; CDR3 DNA: TGTGCCAGCAGAGACGTCCGGGACAGCAGCTACGAGCAGTACTTC
V gene: TRBV7-9; D gene: TRBD1; J gene: TRBJ1-5; clone size: .; CDR3 protein: CASSQGADQPQHF; CDR3 DNA: TGTGCCAGCAGCCAGGGGGCAGATCAGCCCCAGCATTTT
V gene: TRBV11-2; D gene: TRBD2; J gene: TRBJ2-4; clone size: .; CDR3 protein: CASSLVLAGLKNIQYF; CDR3 DNA: TGTGCCAGCAGCTTAGTACTAGCGGGCCTTAAAAACATTCAGTACTTC
V gene: TRBV5-1; D gene: TRBD1; J gene: TRBJ1-1; clone size: .; CDR3 protein: CASSRRGLGAEAFF; CDR3 DNA: TGCGCCAGCAGCCGGAGGGGGCTGGGTGCTGAAGCTTTCTTT
V gene: TRBV5-6; D gene: TRBD1; J gene: TRBJ1-2; clone size: few; CDR3 protein: CASSSTPQDRASGYTF; CDR3 DNA: TGTGCCAGCAGCTCAACCCCTCAAGACAGGGCTAGTGGCTACACCTTC
V gene: TRBV5-1; D gene: .; J gene: TRBJ2-7; clone size: .; CDR3 protein: CASSDQGNSYEQYF; CDR3 DNA: TGCGCCAGCAGCGACCAGGGGAACTCCTACGAGCAGTACTTC
V gene: TRBV5-1; D gene: .; J gene: TRBJ2-1; clone size: .; CDR3 protein: CASSSRMAGNEQFF; CDR3 DNA: TGCGCCAGCAGCTCTCGAATGGCGGGCAATGAGCAGTTCTTC
V gene: TRBV29-1; D gene: TRBD1; J gene: TRBJ2-1; clone size: .; CDR3 protein: CSVFASPQGTTDNEQFF; CDR3 DNA: TGCAGCGTTTTTGCTTCACCACAGGGGACGACTGACAATGAGCAGTTCTTC
V gene: TRBV7-8; D gene: .; J gene: TRBJ1-5; clone size: .; CDR3 protein: CASSLEVGMTGPQPQHF; CDR3 DNA: TGTGCCAGCAGCTTAGAAGTGGGTATGACGGGCCCCCAGCCCCAGCATTTT
V gene: TRBV5-1; D gene: .; J gene: TRBJ2-2; clone size: .; CDR3 protein: CASSPTGRTNTGELFF; CDR3 DNA: TGCGCCAGCAGCCCTACGGGACGGACGAACACCGGGGAGCTGTTTTTT
V gene: TRBV28; D gene: .; J gene: TRBJ2-7; clone size: .; CDR3 protein: CASSGPAAAADF; CDR3 DNA: TGTGCCAGCAGTGGCCCGGCCGCGGCAGCCGACTTC
V gene: TRBV6-6; D gene: .; J gene: TRBJ2-2; clone size: .; CDR3 protein: CASSLLGELFF; CDR3 DNA: TGTGCCAGCAGCCTTCTGGGGGAGCTGTTTTTT
V gene: TRBV15; D gene: TRBD1; J gene: TRBJ1-1; clone size: few; CDR3 protein: CATMDREMGAEAFF; CDR3 DNA: TGTGCCACCATGGACAGGGAAATGGGGGCTGAAGCTTTCTTT
V gene: TRBV6-6; D gene: .; J gene: TRBJ2-3; clone size: .; CDR3 protein: CASSYADTQYF; CDR3 DNA: TGTGCCAGCAGTTACGCAGATACGCAGTATTTT
V gene: TRBV5-1; D gene: .; J gene: TRBJ1-1; clone size: .; CDR3 protein: CASSLGVNTEAFF; CDR3 DNA: TGCGCCAGCAGCTTGGGAGTGAACACTGAAGCTTTCTTT
V gene: TRBV5-8; D gene: .; J gene: TRBJ1-5; clone size: .; CDR3 protein: CASSTNRDSNQPQHF; CDR3 DNA: TGTGCCAGCAGCACAAACAGGGATAGCAATCAGCCCCAGCATTTT
V gene: TRBV29-1; D gene: .; J gene: TRBJ1-3; clone size: .; CDR3 protein: CSVGDSTTIYF; CDR3 DNA: TGCAGCGTCGGTGACAGTACCACCATATATTTT